What follows are 18 T cell receptor beta chains derived from one specimen sequenced in a study of siplizumab effects on memory and regulatory T cells. Assay: immunoSEQ multiplex PCR; the TCRdb copy retains only in-frame clones and omits some. This table has 50,000 to 55,000 clones, over 90% appearing once. Sequences were obtained from CD8+ T cells sorted from blood. These TCRs come from a human donor in good health.

The genes are TRBV2 and TRBJ2-7; TRBD2 aligns across 7 bases. CDR3 length equals 14 residues. The germline CDR1 and CDR2 sequences are SNHLY and FYNNEI. The trim removed 0 bases at V and 4 bases at J, leaving 3 bases unmatched. CDR3 loop: CASSEAGGPYEQYF. The CDR3 nucleotides are TGTGCCAGCAGTGAAGCGGGAGGGCCTTACGAGCAGTACTTC.

The chain recombines TRBV6-5 with TRBJ2-5, with 7 nucleotides matching TRBD2. The CDR3 has 15 residues. Germline lookup yields CDR1 MNHEY and CDR2 SVGAGI. The trim removed 6 bases at V and 5 bases at J, leaving 12 bases unmatched. The CDR3 reads CASRPSGMGSETQYF. DNA for the CDR3: TGTGCCAGCAGACCAAGCGGGATGGGTTCGGAGACCCAGTACTTC.

This clone was seen only a few times. V is TRBV7-9 and J is TRBJ1-5, with a possible D match to TRBD1 (6 bases). The germline gives CDR1 SEHNR, CDR2 FQNEAQ (reference sequence). The CDR3 runs 14 residues. V was pared by 5 bases and J by 7 bases, with 15 bases between. The CDR3 sequence: CASSITGMEQPQHF. DNA for the CDR3: TGTGCCAGCAGCATTACAGGGATGGAGCAGCCCCAGCATTTT.

The genes are TRBV7-9 and TRBJ2-3; D unclear. Trimming removed 9 bases at V and 2 bases at J, with 12 bases between. This CDR3 comprises 13 residues. Per germline, CDR1 SEHNR and CDR2 FQNEAQ (reference sequence). As DNA, the CDR3 is TGTGCCAGTAACCGTGGGTTCACAGATACGCAGTATTTT. It codes for CASNRGFTDTQYF.

In this sample, this clone turned up once. This chain's CDR3 is CAIPGTYSNQPQHF. The CDR3 DNA reads as TGTGCCATCCCGGGGACCTATAGCAATCAGCCCCAGCATTTT. The chain recombines TRBV19 with TRBJ1-5; D is perhaps TRBD1 (5 bases). V lost 10 bases and J 0 bases, leaving 13 bases between the germline ends. This CDR3 is 14 amino acids long. Germline V lookup: CDR1 LNHDA, CDR2 SQIVND (reference sequence).

This clone turned up a few times. V and J are TRBV6-1 and TRBJ1-2; TRBD1 aligns across 8 bases. Per the germline V gene, CDR1 is MNHNS and CDR2 is SASEGT. The CDR3 is 13 amino acids. Trimming took 7 bases from V and 5 from J; bases not matched to a gene: 6. The CDR3 region is CASNHRGEYGYTF. The CDR3 DNA reads as TGTGCCAGCAATCACAGGGGGGAGTATGGCTACACCTTC.

The chain joins TRBV4-1 to TRBJ2-3; no reliable D call. This CDR3 is built from 13 residues. CDR1 and CDR2 (germline): MGHRA, YSYEKL. The V gene lost 1 base and the J gene lost 5 bases, with 7 bases spanning the gap. CDR3 residues: CASSQVGRDTQYF. The DNA for the CDR3 is TGCGCCAGCAGCCAAGTTGGCCGAGATACGCAGTATTTT.

This sequence joins TRBV5-6 and TRBJ1-6; D remains unclear. Germline V lookup: CDR1 SGHDT, CDR2 YYEEEE. Trimming took off 4 bases at V and 9 bases at J, with 8 bases between the two ends. CDR3 length: 12 residues. The CDR3 nucleotides are TGTGCCAGCAGCACTTCCGCTTCACCCCTCCACTTT. Its translation is CASSTSASPLHF.

This chain connects TRBV7-3 to TRBJ2-1; D gene unclear. Trimming pared 2 bases from V and 2 bases from J, leaving 4 bases between. Germline V CDR1 and CDR2: SGHTA, FQGTGA. CDR3 length: 13 residues. In DNA, the CDR3 is TGTGCCAGCAGCTTACGTGCCTACAATGAGCAGTTCTTC. Its translation: CASSLRAYNEQFF.

This clone was counted between two and nine times. The rearrangement links TRBV16 to TRBJ1-5; TRBD1 matches 8 bases. The germline CDR1 and CDR2 sequences are KGHSY and FQNENV. V was clipped by 4 bases and J by 6 bases; unmatched bases: 2. This CDR3 is built from 13 residues. DNA of the CDR3: TGTGCCAGCAGCCGCGACAGGGGTCAGCCCCAGCATTTT. It is translated as CASSRDRGQPQHF. Looking up the rest from reference TRBV16 and TRBJ1-5 gives the full variable domain: GEEVAQTPKHLVRGEGQKAKLYCAPIKGHSYVFWYQQVLKNEFKFLISFQNENVFDETGMPKERFSAKCLPNSPCSLEIQATKLEDSAVYFCASSRDRGQPQHFGDGTRLSIL.

CDR3 sequence reads: CASSILPPGMKTQYF. The CDR3 DNA follows: TGTGCCAGCAGCATACTTCCACCGGGGATGAAGACCCAGTACTTC. The rearrangement links TRBV27 to TRBJ2-5; D possibly corresponds to TRBD2 (5 bases). CDR1 is MNHEY and CDR2 is SMNVEV in the germline V gene (reference sequence). This CDR3 contains 15 residues. The ends were cut back, 6 bases at V and 6 bases at J, with 20 bases in the middle.

The V call is TRBV10-3, the J call TRBJ2-4, with a tentative D call TRBD1 (6 bases). Trimming took off 0 bases at V and 4 bases at J, with 10 bases between the two ends. The CDR3 has 15 residues. Germline V gene sequence: CDR1 ENHRY, CDR2 SYGVKD. In DNA form, the CDR3 reads TGTGCCATCAGTGAGTCAGTTACAGGGAAAAACATTCAGTACTTC. Translating it yields CAISESVTGKNIQYF.

This chain uses TRBV19 with TRBJ2-1; D is perhaps TRBD1 (5 bases). Germline loops: CDR1 LNHDA, CDR2 SQIVND (reference sequence). Trimming cost V 1 base and J 9 bases, with 7 bases left between them. The CDR3 length is 12 residues. Here the CDR3 DNA reads TGTGCCAGTAGTATAGGGGGCGGTGAGCAGTTCTTC. Translating it yields CASSIGGGEQFF.

This rearrangement joins TRBV5-4 to TRBJ2-7, with 7 bases lining up with TRBD2. The CDR3 loop spans 16 amino acids. V lost 2 bases, J lost 2 bases, and 10 bases stayed unmatched. Germline values: CDR1 SGHNT, CDR2 YYREEE (reference sequence). For the CDR3, the DNA is TGTGCCAGCAGCTTTGGGCTAGCGGACACCCCCTACGAGCAGTACTTC. Amino acids: CASSFGLADTPYEQYF.

The chain is built from TRBV4-1 and TRBJ2-1; D gene ambiguous. V was pared by 0 bases and J by 6 bases, with 18 bases between. This CDR3 spans 17 amino acids. Germline assignment: CDR1 MGHRA and CDR2 YSYEKL. The CDR3 protein is CASSQDAHGGSRNEQFF. The CDR3, as DNA: TGCGCCAGCAGCCAAGACGCCCACGGCGGCTCCCGCAATGAGCAGTTCTTC.

This rearrangement joins TRBV15 to TRBJ2-1, with a tentative D call TRBD2 (5 bases). Trimming took 5 bases from V and 6 from J, leaving 17 bases between them. Per the germline V gene, CDR1 is LNHNV and CDR2 is YYDKDF (reference sequence). The CDR3 is 15 amino acids. CDR3 in amino acids: CATSPLGLAGNEQFF. The CDR3 nucleotides read TGTGCCACCAGCCCCCTCGGGCTAGCCGGCAATGAGCAGTTCTTC. Looking up the rest from reference TRBV15 and TRBJ2-1 gives the full variable domain: DAMVIQNPRYQVTQFGKPVTLSCSQTLNHNVMYWYQQKSSQAPKLLFHYYDKDFNNEADTPDNFQSRRPNTSFCFLDIRSPGLGDTAMYLCATSPLGLAGNEQFFGPGTRLTVL.

The chain couples TRBV2 to TRBJ2-5; D remains ambiguous. Germline lookup yields CDR1 SNHLY and CDR2 FYNNEI. This CDR3 comprises 13 residues. V lost 7 bases, J lost 5 bases, and 14 bases lay in between. This CDR3 is CASIRLVAETQYF. The CDR3 coding sequence is TGTGCCAGCATCCGGTTGGTCGCGGAGACCCAGTACTTC.

J is TRBJ2-5 and V is TRBV28, with no clear D. This CDR3 spans 14 amino acids. Germline V CDR1 and CDR2: MDHEN, SYDVKM. Trimming removed 1 base at V and 2 bases at J, with 8 bases between. The CDR3: CASSLSPPQETQYF. The CDR3 DNA is TGTGCCAGCAGTTTATCCCCTCCTCAAGAGACCCAGTACTTC.